The clone carrying this TCR beta chain was counted between two and nine times. The data were taken from a study of spatial heterogeneity in lung cancer. This sample's time point: sample taken at primary tumor resection. TCRdb re-called the 5' RACE reads with MiXCR, one entry per CDR3 protein. The table has fewer than 40,000 distinct CDR3 sequences, 6.5% to 8.5% seen once. V dropped 7 bases and J dropped 7 bases, with 17 bases sitting between them. The germline CDR1 and CDR2 sequences are SEHNR and FQNEAQ (reference sequence). This CDR3 has 14 residues. The clonotype comes from a male donor with early-stage non-small cell lung cancer. The V and J genes are TRBV7-9 and TRBJ2-4; D is perhaps TRBD2 (5 bases). The source was PBMCs, collected at surgery. This CDR3 is CASTETQGGNIQYF. The CDR3 region has the DNA TGTGCCAGCACCGAAACTCAAGGAGGTAACATTCAGTACTTC.